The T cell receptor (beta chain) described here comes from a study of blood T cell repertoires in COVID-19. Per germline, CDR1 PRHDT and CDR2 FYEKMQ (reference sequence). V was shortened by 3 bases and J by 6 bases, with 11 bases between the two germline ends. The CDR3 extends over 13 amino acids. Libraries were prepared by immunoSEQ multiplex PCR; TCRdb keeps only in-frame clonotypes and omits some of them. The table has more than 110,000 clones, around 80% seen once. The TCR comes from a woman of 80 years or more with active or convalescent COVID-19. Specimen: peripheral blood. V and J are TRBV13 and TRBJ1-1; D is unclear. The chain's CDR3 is CASSLSRIAEAFF. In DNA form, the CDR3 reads TGTGCCAGCAGCTTGTCGAGGATCGCTGAAGCTTTCTTT.